Sequencing of this T cell receptor (beta chain) was carried out in a study of T cell repertoires in cytomegalovirus infection. As for the study in general: Used in the study were CMV epitopes, some recently identified and HLA-C-restricted, others well-studied and HLA-B-restricted.

Each CDR3 protein is one row after TCRdb ran MiXCR on the reads. Here the sample spans hundreds of thousands of distinct CDR3 sequences, around 29% being singletons. The CDR3 has 16 residues. Germline lookup yields CDR1 MNHEY and CDR2 SVGEGT. V was shortened by 0 bases and J by 5 bases, with 14 bases between the two germline ends. As regards this clonotype: Its target is not known.

The rearrangement links TRBV6-2 or TRBV6-3 to TRBJ2-1, with D hard to call. Here the sequenced sample was cultured CD8+ T cells from PBMCs, taken from culture after CMV antigen stimulation. This TCR was sampled from a human donor in good health (CMV status not recorded). Some clones in this sample may be carry-over from other donors' samples. CDR3 region: CASSYSQILGHNEQFF. The DNA of the CDR3 is TGTGCCAGCAGTTACTCTCAGATCCTCGGCCACAATGAGCAGTTCTTC.